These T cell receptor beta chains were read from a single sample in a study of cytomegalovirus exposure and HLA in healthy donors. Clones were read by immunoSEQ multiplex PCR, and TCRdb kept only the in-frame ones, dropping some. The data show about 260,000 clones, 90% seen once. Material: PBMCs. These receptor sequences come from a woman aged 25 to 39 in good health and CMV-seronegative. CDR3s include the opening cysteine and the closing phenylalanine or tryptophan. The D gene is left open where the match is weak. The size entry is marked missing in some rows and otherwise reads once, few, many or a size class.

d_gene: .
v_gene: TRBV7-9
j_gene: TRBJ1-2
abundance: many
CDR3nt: TGTGCCAGCAGCTTAGCGCCGACGTCTACCTTC
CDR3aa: CASSLAPTSTF

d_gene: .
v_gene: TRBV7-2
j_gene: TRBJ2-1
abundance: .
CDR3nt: TGTGCCAGCAGCCCGTATGTGGGGCACGAGTACAATGAGCAGTTCTTC
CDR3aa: CASSPYVGHEYNEQFF

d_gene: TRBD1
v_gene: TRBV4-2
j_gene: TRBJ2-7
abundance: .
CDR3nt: TGTGCCAGCAGCGCCGGGACAGGGGGCGGCGCGTCCTACGAGCAGTACTTC
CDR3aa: CASSAGTGGGASYEQYF

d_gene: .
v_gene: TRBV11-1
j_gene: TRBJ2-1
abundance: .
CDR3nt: TGTGCCAGCAGCTTACGAAACAATGAGCAGTTCTTC
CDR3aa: CASSLRNNEQFF

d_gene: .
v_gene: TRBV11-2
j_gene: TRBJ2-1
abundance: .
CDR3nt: TGTGCCAGCACCACTAACAATGAGCAGTTCTTC
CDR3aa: CASTTNNEQFF

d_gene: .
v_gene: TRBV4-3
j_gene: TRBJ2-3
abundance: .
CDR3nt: TGCGCCAGCAGCCAAGTCTATCCCAGCACAGATACGCAGTATTTT
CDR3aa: CASSQVYPSTDTQYF

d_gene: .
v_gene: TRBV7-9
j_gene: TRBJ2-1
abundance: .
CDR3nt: TGTGCCAGCAGCTATGCCCAGGGCGTCCCCTACAATGAGCAGTTCTTC
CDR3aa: CASSYAQGVPYNEQFF

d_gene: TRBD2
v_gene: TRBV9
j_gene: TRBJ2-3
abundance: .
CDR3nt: TGTGCCAGCAGCGTAGGACTAGCGGGAGCAGCTACGCAGTATTTT
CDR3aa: CASSVGLAGAATQYF

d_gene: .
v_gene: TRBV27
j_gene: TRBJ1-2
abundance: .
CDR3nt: TGTGCCAGCAGTTTATCGGGCAGGGACTATGGCTACACCTTC
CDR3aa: CASSLSGRDYGYTF

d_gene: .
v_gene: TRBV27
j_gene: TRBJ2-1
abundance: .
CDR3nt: TGTGCCAGCATGCCTAGTTTCAACAATGAGCAGTTCTTC
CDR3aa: CASMPSFNNEQFF

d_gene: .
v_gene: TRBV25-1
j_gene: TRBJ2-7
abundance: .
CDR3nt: TGTGCCAGGACCAAAGCGGCAGTCTACGAGCAGTACTTC
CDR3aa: CARTKAAVYEQYF

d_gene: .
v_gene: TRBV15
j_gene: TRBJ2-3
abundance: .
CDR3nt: TGTGCCACCAGCGCCTCTTTGGGGGGAAGCACAGATACGCAGTATTTT
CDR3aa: CATSASLGGSTDTQYF

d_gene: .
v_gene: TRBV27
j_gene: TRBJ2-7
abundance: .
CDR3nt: TGTGCCAGCAGTTTATCCCTTTGGGGCTACGAGCAGTACTTC
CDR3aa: CASSLSLWGYEQYF

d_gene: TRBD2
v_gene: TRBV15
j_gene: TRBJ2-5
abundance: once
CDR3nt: TGTGCCACCAGCAGAGATAAGGGACTAGCGGGAGAAGAGACCCAGTACTTC
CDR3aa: CATSRDKGLAGEETQYF

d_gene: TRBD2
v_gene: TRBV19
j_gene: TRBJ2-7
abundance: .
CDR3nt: TGTGCCAGTAGTATGCTCGGCACTAGCGGGAGGTATCGGGAGCAGTACTTC
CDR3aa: CASSMLGTSGRYREQYF

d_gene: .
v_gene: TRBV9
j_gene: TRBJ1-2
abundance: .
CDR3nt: TGTGCCAGCAGCGACAACTCGCAAAGTTTAGCTAACTATGGCTACACCTTC
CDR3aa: CASSDNSQSLANYGYTF

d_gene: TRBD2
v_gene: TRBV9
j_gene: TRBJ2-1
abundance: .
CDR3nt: TGTGCCAGCAGCTTAGAGGGACTAGCGGGTAGGTACAATGAGCAGTTCTTC
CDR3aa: CASSLEGLAGRYNEQFF

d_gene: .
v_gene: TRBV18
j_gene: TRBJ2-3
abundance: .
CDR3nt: TGTGCCAGCTCACCATATCGCGGGGAGGTAGATACGCAGTATTTT
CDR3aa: CASSPYRGEVDTQYF

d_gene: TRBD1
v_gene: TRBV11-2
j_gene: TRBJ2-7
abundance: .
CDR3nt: TGTGCCAGCAGCTTGGGACAGTCCTACGAGCAGTACTTC
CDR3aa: CASSLGQSYEQYF

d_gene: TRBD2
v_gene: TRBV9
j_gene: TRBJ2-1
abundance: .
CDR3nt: TGTGCCAGCAGCGACGGGACTAGCGTCAACTACAATGAGCAGTTCTTC
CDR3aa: CASSDGTSVNYNEQFF

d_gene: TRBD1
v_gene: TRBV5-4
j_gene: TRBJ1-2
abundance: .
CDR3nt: TGTGCCAGCAGCTTGGGGGACAGGATGTTCGGCTACACCTTC
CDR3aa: CASSLGDRMFGYTF

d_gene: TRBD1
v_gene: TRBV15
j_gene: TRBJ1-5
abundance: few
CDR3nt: TGTGCCACCAGCCCGGACAGGGTTAGCAATCAGCCCCAGCATTTT
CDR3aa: CATSPDRVSNQPQHF

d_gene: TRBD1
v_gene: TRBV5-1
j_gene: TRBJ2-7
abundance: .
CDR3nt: TGCGCCAGCAGCTTGGGAGGGACAGACGCGAGAGAGCAGTACTTC
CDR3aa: CASSLGGTDAREQYF

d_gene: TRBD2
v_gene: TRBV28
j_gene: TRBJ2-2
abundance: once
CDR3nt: TGTGCCAGCAGTTTACAGGGAGGGACCGGGGAGCTGTTTTTT
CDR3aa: CASSLQGGTGELFF

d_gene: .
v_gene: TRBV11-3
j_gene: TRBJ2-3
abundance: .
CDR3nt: TGTGCCAGCGCCCATTTAGCGGAGGGCACAGATACGCAGTATTTT
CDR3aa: CASAHLAEGTDTQYF

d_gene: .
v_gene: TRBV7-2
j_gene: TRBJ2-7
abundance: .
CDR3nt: TGTGCCAGCAACTTCGGTCCGGGACTCCTCTACGAGCAGTACTTC
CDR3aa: CASNFGPGLLYEQYF

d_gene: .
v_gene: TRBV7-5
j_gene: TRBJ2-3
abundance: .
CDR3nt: TGTGTCAGAAGCCCACCAGCCTACACCCGTTATACGCAGTATTTT
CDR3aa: CVRSPPAYTRYTQYF

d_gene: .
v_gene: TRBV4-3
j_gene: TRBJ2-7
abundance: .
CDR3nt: TGCGCCAGCAGCCCGTCCAGGTGGCGGATGTACGAGCAGTACTTC
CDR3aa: CASSPSRWRMYEQYF

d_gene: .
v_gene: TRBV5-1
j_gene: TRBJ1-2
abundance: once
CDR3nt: TGCGCCAGCAGCTTCCAGGAGAACTATGGCTACACCTTC
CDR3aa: CASSFQENYGYTF

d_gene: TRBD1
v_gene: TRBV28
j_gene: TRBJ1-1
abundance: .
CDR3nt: TGTGCCAGCGGGGACAGGCCTAGGAACACTGAAGCTTTCTTT
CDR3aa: CASGDRPRNTEAFF

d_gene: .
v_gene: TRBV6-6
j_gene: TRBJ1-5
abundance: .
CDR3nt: TGTGCCACTGGGAAGCCCCAGCATTTT
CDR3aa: CATGKPQHF

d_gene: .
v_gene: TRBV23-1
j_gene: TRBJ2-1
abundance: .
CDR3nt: TGCGCCAGCAGCTTGGCTACTCTAGAATCCTACAATGAGCAGTTCTTC
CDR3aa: CASSLATLESYNEQFF

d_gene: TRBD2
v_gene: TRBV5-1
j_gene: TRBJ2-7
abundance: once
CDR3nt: TGCGCCAGCAGCTTGGCCTTGACTAGCAGACCCTACGAGCAGTACTTC
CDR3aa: CASSLALTSRPYEQYF

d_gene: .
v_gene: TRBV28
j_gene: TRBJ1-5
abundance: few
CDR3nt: TGTGCCAGCAGTCCAGTACAGCGGAATCAGCCCCAGCATTTT
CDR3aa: CASSPVQRNQPQHF

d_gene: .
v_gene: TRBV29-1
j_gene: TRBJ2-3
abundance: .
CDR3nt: TGCAGCGCTGGGCAATCCGGGAGATACAAGGAGAGAGATACGCAGTATTTT
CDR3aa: CSAGQSGRYKERDTQYF

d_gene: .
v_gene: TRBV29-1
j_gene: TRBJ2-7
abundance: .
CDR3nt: TGCAGCGTTGGACAGTTTCTCGGGTACGAGCAGTACTTC
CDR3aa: CSVGQFLGYEQYF

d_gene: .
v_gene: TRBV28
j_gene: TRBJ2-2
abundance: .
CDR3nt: TGTGCCAGCCCAAGCGGGACCGGGGAGCTGTTTTTT
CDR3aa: CASPSGTGELFF

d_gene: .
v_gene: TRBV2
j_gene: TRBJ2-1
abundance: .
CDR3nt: TGTGCCAGCAGTGCGGGACATATCTACAATGAGCAGTTCTTC
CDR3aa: CASSAGHIYNEQFF

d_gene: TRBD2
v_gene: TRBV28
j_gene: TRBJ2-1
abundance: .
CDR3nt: TGTGCCAGCAGCCGCCCGGCTAGCGGGGACTCCTACAATGAGCAGTTCTTC
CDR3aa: CASSRPASGDSYNEQFF

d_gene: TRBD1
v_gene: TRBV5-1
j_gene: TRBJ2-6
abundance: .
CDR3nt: TGCGCCAGCAGCAAATTACGGGACAGGGGAATAGCTGGGGCCAACGTCCTGACTTTC
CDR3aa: CASSKLRDRGIAGANVLTF

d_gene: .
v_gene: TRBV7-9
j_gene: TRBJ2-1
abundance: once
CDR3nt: TGTGCCAGCAGTCCAGGGGAGGCCTACAATGAGCAGTTCTTC
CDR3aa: CASSPGEAYNEQFF

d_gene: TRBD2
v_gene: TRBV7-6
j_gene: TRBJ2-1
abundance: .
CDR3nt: TGTGCCAGCAGCTTAGCGGGGGGAGGGATTGTCGATGAGCAGTTCTTC
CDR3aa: CASSLAGGGIVDEQFF

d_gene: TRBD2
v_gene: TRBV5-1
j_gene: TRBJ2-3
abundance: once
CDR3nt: TGCGCCAGCAGCTTGTGGCTAGCGGACACAGATACGCAGTATTTT
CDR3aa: CASSLWLADTDTQYF

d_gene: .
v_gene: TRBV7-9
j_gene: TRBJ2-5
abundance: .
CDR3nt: TGTGCCAGCAGCGAAATGGCTGAGGAGACCCAGTACTTC
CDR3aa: CASSEMAEETQYF

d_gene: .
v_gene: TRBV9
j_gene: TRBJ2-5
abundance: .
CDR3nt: TGTGCCAGCAGCGTAGGGGGCTTGGAGCAAGAGACCCAGTACTTC
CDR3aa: CASSVGGLEQETQYF

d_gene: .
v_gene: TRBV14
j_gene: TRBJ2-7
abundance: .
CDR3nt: TGTGCCACCACCCAGGGAAGGGTAGAGTACGAGCAGTACTTC
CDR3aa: CATTQGRVEYEQYF

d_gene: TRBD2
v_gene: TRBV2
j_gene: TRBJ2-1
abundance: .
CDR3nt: TGTGCCAAAACGGGACTAGCGGGAGTTGGCTCCTACAATGAGCAGTTCTTC
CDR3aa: CAKTGLAGVGSYNEQFF

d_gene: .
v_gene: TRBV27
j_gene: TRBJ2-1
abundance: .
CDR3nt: TGTGCCAGCAGTTTACATGGTAGCGGAGTCTACAATGAGCAGTTCTTC
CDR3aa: CASSLHGSGVYNEQFF

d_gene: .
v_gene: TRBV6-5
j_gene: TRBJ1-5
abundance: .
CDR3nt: TGTGCCAGCAGTTACGCGGGAACCAATCAGCCCCAGCATTTT
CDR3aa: CASSYAGTNQPQHF

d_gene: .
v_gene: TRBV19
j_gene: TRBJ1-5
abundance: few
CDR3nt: TGTGCCAGCGCGTCTATGGGGACGGGGAGTAACATTTGGCCCCAGCATTTT
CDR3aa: CASASMGTGSNIWPQHF

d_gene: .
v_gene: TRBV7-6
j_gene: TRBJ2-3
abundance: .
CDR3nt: TGTGCCAGCAGCGTTATCAGCTTAGATACGCAGTATTTT
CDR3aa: CASSVISLDTQYF

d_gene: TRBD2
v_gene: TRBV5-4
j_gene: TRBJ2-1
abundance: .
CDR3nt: TGTGCCAGCAGCTCATTAGCGGGAGGTTACAATGAGCAGTTCTTC
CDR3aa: CASSSLAGGYNEQFF

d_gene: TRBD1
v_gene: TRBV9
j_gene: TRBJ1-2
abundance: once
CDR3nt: TGTGCCAGCAGCCCTGACGGAGATTTGGACAGGGTTGATGGCTACACCTTC
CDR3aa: CASSPDGDLDRVDGYTF